One T cell receptor beta chain is described in this entry. Its antigen remains unidentified. RNA extraction was followed by reverse transcription into cDNA, which acted as the sequencing template. Assay: immunoSEQ multiplex PCR; the TCRdb copy retains only in-frame clones and omits some. The sample lists around 200,000 clones; approximately 53% were seen once. These data come from a study of CD8+ T cells in alopecia areata. Whole-study results and caveats: Clonality exceeded that of normal scalp in lesional scalp, most notably in alopecia totalis/universalis.

Documented treatment: oral pan-JAK inhibitor, 5-10 mg twice daily. The sequences come from CD8+ T cells sorted from blood, collected at week 24, from a patient treated with tofacitinib. This TCR derives from a human donor with alopecia areata.

The CDR3 protein is CSASGRQEAFF. The CDR3 nucleotides read TGCAGCGCCAGCGGGCGGCAGGAAGCTTTCTTT. This chain uses TRBV29-1 with TRBJ1-1; D not resolved. The CDR3 has 11 residues. V lost 7 bases and J lost 8, with 14 bases in between. Germline V gives CDR1 SQVTM, CDR2 ANQGSEA.